The clone carrying this T cell receptor (beta chain) was observed a single time. This CDR3 is also generated by other DNA sequences in the sample. Assay used: immunoSEQ multiplex PCR; TCRdb lists only in-frame clones, some missing. The profile shows 150,000 to 200,000 clones, approximately 88% of them singletons. The entry originates in a study of blood T cell repertoires in COVID-19. Study background: From the United States, Italy and Spain came samples of acute and convalescent COVID-19.

Looked up from germline, CDR1 is SGHTA and CDR2 is FQGNSA. V lost 0 bases and J lost 6, with 10 bases in between. The CDR3 is 14 residues long. The chain couples TRBV7-2 to TRBJ2-3; D perhaps matches TRBD1 (6 bases). Sequencing was carried out using peripheral blood. The TCR was taken from a woman older than 75 with active or convalescent COVID-19. Written as DNA, the CDR3 is TGTGCCAGCAGCTTAGCCCAGGGGCCCGATACGCAGTATTTT. Protein product: CASSLAQGPDTQYF.